This T cell receptor (beta chain) appears in the sequencing data of a study of cytomegalovirus exposure and HLA in healthy donors. Overall study results and limits: The study listed 164 cytomegalovirus-associated TCR beta chains. In vitro data verified a few CMV-associated chains as specific for CMV antigens. In a later analysis, first-cohort TCR clusters were found to tend to co-occur in the 120 or so validation repertoires.

This table comes from immunoSEQ multiplex PCR, and its TCRdb copy is limited to in-frame clones, with some not included. The table shows approximately 200,000 clones, with about nine tenths occurring only once. As to this clone: Its antigen is unidentified.

The V gene end was trimmed by 4 bases and the J gene end by 2 bases; junction bases not matched to a gene: 5. Germline V gene data show CDR1 as LNHDA and CDR2 as SQIVND (reference sequence). The CDR3 spans 15 residues. Sequencing was performed on PBMCs. This sequence was found in a woman younger than 30 in good health and CMV-seronegative. The V call is TRBV19, the J call TRBJ2-1; TRBD2 matches 7 bases. The CDR3 loop reads CASSTGLGPYNEQFF. The DNA of the CDR3 is TGTGCCAGTAGTACCGGACTAGGGCCCTACAATGAGCAGTTCTTC.